These T cell receptor beta chains were read from a single sample in a study of CD8 T cells in ankylosing spondylitis. TCRdb itself ran the 5' RACE reads through MiXCR, one entry per CDR3 protein. This sample has about 400,000 distinct CDR3 sequences; approximately 22% occur once, and the top ten carry under 15%. Sequencing input: blood, either unsorted or a sorted T cell fraction (not recorded which). The receptor source for this set is a male donor with ankylosing spondylitis or in good health (not recorded which). Both conserved end residues are part of each CDR3. The order of the fields is J gene, V gene, clone size, D gene, CDR3 length, CDR3 protein, CDR3 DNA. The D gene is left open where the match is weak. Some rows mark clone size as missing; the rest say once, few, many or name a class of expanded clone.

>TRBJ2-3|TRBV5-1|-|-|15
CASSDPASAGDTQYF
TGCGCCAGCAGCGACCCGGCGTCAGCCGGTGATACGCAGTATTTT
>TRBJ2-1|TRBV20-1|-|TRBD1|15
CSARESGTGSNEQFF
TGCAGTGCTAGAGAGAGCGGGACAGGGTCAAATGAGCAGTTCTTC
>TRBJ2-5|TRBV28|-|-|15
CASSPSAGTEETQYF
TGTGCCAGCAGCCCCTCGGCGGGGACGGAAGAGACCCAGTACTTC
>TRBJ2-2|TRBV27|few|TRBD1|16
CASSLEDRDLTGELFF
TGTGCCAGCAGTCTTGAGGACAGGGACCTCACCGGGGAGCTGTTTTTT
>TRBJ2-7|TRBV20-1|few|TRBD1|13
CSAADRASYEQYF
TGCAGTGCTGCTGACAGGGCCTCCTACGAGCAGTACTTC
>TRBJ2-1|TRBV6-5|many|TRBD1|16
CASSTGTGGTYNEQFF
TGTGCCAGCAGTACTGGGACAGGGGGAACTTACAATGAGCAGTTCTTC
>TRBJ2-3|TRBV12-3/TRBV12-4|many|-|16
CASSLLGIGVTDTQYF
TGTGCCAGCAGTCTCCTAGGGATCGGGGTGACAGATACGCAGTATTTT
>TRBJ2-1|TRBV10-3|-|-|17
CAISEGGGESSYNEQFF
TGTGCCATCAGTGAGGGAGGGGGGGAGAGCTCCTACAATGAGCAGTTCTTC
>TRBJ2-3|TRBV12-3/TRBV12-4|few|TRBD2|15
CASSATGGQGDTQYF
TGTGCCAGCAGTGCCACGGGGGGGCAAGGAGATACGCAGTATTTT
>TRBJ2-5|TRBV20-1|many|TRBD2|16
CSATLGTSQGIETQYF
TGCAGTGCTACACTGGGGACTAGCCAGGGAATAGAGACCCAGTACTTC
>TRBJ2-5|TRBV11-2|-|-|14
CASSQGGTSETQYF
TGTGCCAGCAGCCAGGGGGGAACCAGCGAGACCCAGTACTTC
>TRBJ2-7|TRBV18|-|TRBD2|17
CASSPYSLAGANYEQYF
TGTGCCAGCTCACCGTACTCACTAGCGGGGGCCAACTACGAGCAGTACTTC
>TRBJ2-7|TRBV7-9|-|-|16
CASSKTGSSSSYEQYF
TGTGCCAGCAGTAAGACCGGGTCCTCGAGCTCCTACGAGCAGTACTTC
>TRBJ1-1|TRBV12-3/TRBV12-4|-|-|14
CAHRNEGCNTEAFF
TGTGCCCACCGTAACGAGGGGTGTAACACTGAAGCTTTCTTT
>TRBJ2-3|TRBV2|few|-|15
CASSEPQGSTDTQYF
TGTGCCAGCAGTGAGCCGCAGGGAAGCACAGATACGCAGTATTTT
>TRBJ1-1|TRBV13|-|-|15
CASSLRLVGNTEAFF
TGTGCCAGCAGCTTACGGCTCGTGGGGAACACTGAAGCTTTCTTT
>TRBJ2-3|TRBV12-3/TRBV12-4|-|-|15
CASSSRGQGQDTQYF
TGTGCCAGCAGCTCCCGAGGCCAGGGCCAAGATACGCAGTATTTT
>TRBJ2-1|TRBV12-3/TRBV12-4|few|-|15
CASSGGLPSYNEQFF
TGTGCCAGCAGTGGCGGTCTTCCCTCCTACAATGAGCAGTTCTTC
>TRBJ1-1|TRBV12-3/TRBV12-4|few|-|13
CASSLTMGTEAFF
TGTGCCAGCAGCCTCACGATGGGAACTGAAGCTTTCTTT
>TRBJ2-2|TRBV7-9|once|-|16
CASSAWHGARTGELFF
TGTGCCAGCAGCGCCTGGCATGGGGCAAGAACCGGGGAGCTGTTTTTT
>TRBJ2-5|TRBV6-2/TRBV6-3|-|-|15
CASSRSLEALETQYF
TGTGCCAGCAGTCGTTCCCTAGAGGCACTGGAGACCCAGTACTTC
>TRBJ2-1|TRBV12-3/TRBV12-4|few|-|14
CASTEGGPYNEQFF
TGTGCCAGCACGGAGGGCGGCCCCTACAATGAGCAGTTCTTC
>TRBJ2-1|TRBV12-3/TRBV12-4|few|-|12
CASSFVLNEQFF
TGTGCCAGCAGTTTTGTACTCAATGAGCAGTTCTTC
>TRBJ1-1|TRBV15|-|-|12
CATRVGNTEAFF
TGTGCCACCAGAGTTGGGAACACTGAAGCTTTCTTT
>TRBJ2-3|TRBV29-1|-|-|13
CSVLKRLSDTQYF
TGCAGCGTCCTTAAGAGGCTGTCAGATACGCAGTATTTT
>TRBJ2-1|TRBV12-3/TRBV12-4|-|TRBD2|15
CASSAPRGGRNEQFF
TGTGCCAGCAGTGCTCCCCGGGGGGGCCGGAATGAGCAGTTCTTC
>TRBJ2-1|TRBV7-8|-|TRBD1|16
CASSLAGTGEDNEQFF
TGTGCCAGCAGCTTAGCGGGGACAGGGGAAGACAATGAGCAGTTCTTC
>TRBJ1-5|TRBV12-3/TRBV12-4|-|-|12
CASRPGDQPQHF
TGTGCCAGCAGGCCGGGGGATCAGCCCCAGCATTTT
>TRBJ2-1|TRBV12-3/TRBV12-4|once|TRBD2|16
CASSLSASGGYNEQFF
TGTGCCAGCAGTTTATCAGCTAGCGGGGGATACAATGAGCAGTTCTTC
>TRBJ2-3|TRBV6-4|-|-|15
CASSDVVGGTDTQYF
TGTGCCAGCAGTGACGTGGTGGGCGGCACAGATACGCAGTATTTT
>TRBJ1-4|TRBV4-1|-|-|14
CASTREGYYEKLFF
TGCGCCAGCACTCGGGAAGGGTATTATGAAAAACTGTTTTTT
>TRBJ2-7|TRBV27|few|-|15
CASSLSGASGYEQYF
TGTGCCAGCAGTTTATCAGGGGCGAGTGGTTACGAGCAGTACTTC
>TRBJ2-1|TRBV25-1|-|TRBD2|22
CASSEWRTSGGANPISYNEQFF
TGTGCCAGCAGTGAATGGCGGACTAGCGGGGGGGCCAACCCGATTTCCTACAATGAGCAGTTCTTC
>TRBJ2-3|TRBV27|few|-|15
CASSLELSSTDTQYF
TGTGCCAGCAGTTTAGAGTTATCTAGCACAGATACGCAGTATTTT
>TRBJ2-6|TRBV12-3/TRBV12-4|-|-|19
CASSLAPGLIISGANVLTF
TGTGCCAGCAGTTTAGCCCCGGGACTCATCATCTCTGGGGCCAACGTCCTGACTTTC
>TRBJ1-1|TRBV28|-|TRBD1|12
CASRDRGTEAFF
TGTGCCAGCAGAGACAGGGGGACTGAAGCTTTCTTT
>TRBJ1-2|TRBV4-1|few|-|15
CASSQDVGTNYGYTF
TGCGCCAGCAGCCAAGACGTAGGCACGAACTATGGCTACACCTTC
>TRBJ2-3|TRBV3-1|few|-|15
CASSETGRGTDTQYF
TGTGCCAGCAGCGAAACGGGCCGTGGCACAGATACGCAGTATTTT
>TRBJ2-7|TRBV15|few|-|16
CATSRDQGQGVYEQYF
TGTGCCACCAGCAGAGATCAGGGGCAGGGTGTTTACGAGCAGTACTTC
>TRBJ1-5|TRBV20-1|few|-|16
CSAHPPGSGSNQPQHF
TGCAGTGCTCATCCCCCGGGCTCCGGGAGCAATCAGCCCCAGCATTTT
>TRBJ2-3|TRBV10-3|few|-|16
CAISDAATFSTDTQYF
TGTGCCATCAGTGACGCCGCGACATTTAGCACAGATACGCAGTATTTT
>TRBJ2-7|TRBV7-9|-|-|13
CASSSTVSYEQYF
TGTGCCAGCAGCTCGACAGTCTCCTACGAGCAGTACTTC
>TRBJ1-5|TRBV21-1|few|-|15
CASSKALRAHQPQHF
TGTGCCAGCAGCAAAGCGCTGAGGGCACATCAGCCCCAGCATTTT
>TRBJ2-1|TRBV12-3/TRBV12-4|-|TRBD2|17
CASSSEAGGPFYNEQFF
TGTGCCAGCAGTTCGGAAGCGGGGGGGCCTTTCTACAATGAGCAGTTCTTC
>TRBJ2-7|TRBV20-1|-|-|16
CSARALMQGSLYEQYF
TGCAGTGCTAGAGCCCTAATGCAGGGGAGTCTCTACGAGCAGTACTTC
>TRBJ2-1|TRBV11-2|-|TRBD1|18
CASSLDLAGGVSYNEQFF
TGTGCCAGCAGCTTAGATCTGGCAGGGGGCGTTTCCTACAATGAGCAGTTCTTC
>TRBJ2-1|TRBV6-1|-|-|14
CASARGGLNNEQFF
TGTGCCAGCGCTAGGGGGGGACTTAACAATGAGCAGTTCTTC
>TRBJ2-3|TRBV10-3|few|-|16
CAISDFGDNGGDTQYF
TGTGCCATCAGTGACTTCGGGGACAATGGAGGCGATACGCAGTATTTT
>TRBJ2-5|TRBV7-9|-|TRBD1|14
CASSLGQGIETQYF
TGTGCCAGCAGCTTGGGACAGGGTATCGAGACCCAGTACTTC
>TRBJ2-2|TRBV4-1|-|-|14
CASSQTGYAGELFF
TGCGCCAGCAGCCAAACAGGGTATGCCGGGGAGCTGTTTTTT
>TRBJ2-3|TRBV7-3|-|-|19
CASSFPPPLGGATTDTQYF
TGTGCCAGCAGCTTTCCACCCCCACTAGGGGGGGCGACCACAGATACGCAGTATTTT
>TRBJ1-1|TRBV28|-|-|16
CASSLAVGREGTEAFF
TGTGCCAGCAGTTTAGCCGTTGGGAGGGAGGGCACTGAAGCTTTCTTT
>TRBJ2-6|TRBV15|few|-|15
CATSLGLSGANVLTF
TGTGCCACCAGCCTGGGCCTCTCTGGGGCCAACGTCCTGACTTTC
>TRBJ2-5|TRBV4-1|once|TRBD2|17
CASSQGAGGPDQETQYF
TGCGCCAGCAGCCAAGGAGCGGGGGGCCCCGATCAAGAGACCCAGTACTTC
>TRBJ1-1|TRBV2|-|-|15
CASSTLDAVGTEAFF
TGTGCCAGCAGCACCTTAGACGCCGTCGGTACTGAAGCTTTCTTT
>TRBJ2-1|TRBV3-1|few|TRBD2|14
CASSPGLGGNEQFF
TGTGCCAGCAGCCCGGGACTAGGAGGCAATGAGCAGTTCTTC
>TRBJ2-7|TRBV20-1|-|TRBD1|14
CSARDPGQGYEQYF
TGCAGTGCTAGAGACCCGGGACAGGGTTACGAGCAGTACTTC
>TRBJ2-1|TRBV7-9|-|-|11
CASSFPNEQFF
TGTGCCAGCAGCTTCCCCAATGAGCAGTTCTTC
>TRBJ2-7|TRBV11-2|-|TRBD1|14
CASSLRQGFYEQYF
TGTGCCAGCAGCTTGAGACAGGGGTTCTACGAGCAGTACTTC
>TRBJ2-3|TRBV5-6|-|-|12
CASSGGEATQYF
TGTGCCAGCAGCGGCGGAGAGGCTACGCAGTATTTT